Listed below are T cell receptor beta chains from one sample, sequenced in a study of blood T cells in healthy people across ages. MiXCR was run by TCRdb on the 5' RACE reads, yielding one entry per CDR3 protein. The table has hundreds of thousands of distinct CDR3 sequences, over 40% seen once; the top ten hold around an eighth. Sequenced: blood. Every receptor here comes from a woman of 80 years or more in good health. The conserved cysteine and the conserved F or W are not part of the CDR3 here. Size is omitted from some rows. Given values are once, few, many or a class for expanded clones.

v_call	j_call	clone_size	cdr3_length	cdr3_aa
TRBV12-3/TRBV12-4	TRBJ2-1	.	13	ASRPGTGANNEQF
TRBV19	TRBJ2-3	.	13	ASSIGQGETDTQY
TRBV7-9	TRBJ2-1	.	10	SSRVSYNEQF
TRBV9	TRBJ2-1	many	12	ASSRLAQGNEQF
TRBV10-3	TRBJ2-2	.	11	AINQGDTGELF
TRBV7-6	TRBJ2-2	.	14	ASSLAASGVAGELF
TRBV5-1	TRBJ2-2	.	12	ASSLGTPPGELF
TRBV15	.	.	13	ATSRDRQVYNEQY
TRBV2	TRBJ2-3	.	10	AGSLGADTQY
TRBV12-3/TRBV12-4	TRBJ1-2	.	12	ASSSSPISYGYT
TRBV5-1	TRBJ1-2	.	15	ASSLILGTAGVYGYT
TRBV27	TRBJ2-7	.	13	ASSFVQSEDYEQY
TRBV7-9	TRBJ2-7	few	12	ASSSDGTGDEQY
TRBV18	TRBJ2-2	.	13	ASSPSWSGPGELF
TRBV11-2	TRBJ2-3	.	14	ASSFKGTGARATQY
TRBV21-1	TRBJ2-3	many	13	ASSKARVSTDTQY
TRBV10-3	TRBJ1-1	.	9	AIGDRGEAF
TRBV29-1	TRBJ2-3	few	9	SVDDGDTQY
TRBV12-3/TRBV12-4	TRBJ1-1	.	12	ASRRQGKVTEAF
TRBV30	TRBJ1-2	few	12	AWSHRDRGVVYT
TRBV7-9	TRBJ2-7	many	10	ASSSGTFEQY
TRBV11-1	TRBJ2-7	few	13	ASSLMAGYSYEQY
TRBV7-2	TRBJ1-6	.	15	ASSPHRVRSYNSPLH
TRBV19	TRBJ2-1	.	14	ASSIARGNSYNEQF
TRBV10-3	.	.	11	AISAGREETQY
TRBV5-1	TRBJ1-1	.	14	ASSLRSTGENTEAF
TRBV7-3	TRBJ2-5	many	11	ASSLTFQETQY
TRBV20-1	TRBJ1-2	.	14	SAPDRSKSDSYGYT
TRBV5-4	TRBJ2-5	many	14	ASSLVGGQDQETQY
TRBV29-1	TRBJ1-1	.	12	SVQRGPRNTEAF
TRBV5-1	TRBJ2-3	once	12	ASHTGDSTDTQY